A single sample is the source of the 20 T cell receptor beta chains below, sequenced in a study of cytomegalovirus exposure and HLA in healthy donors. 60 Vbeta and 13 Jbeta primers were used in PCR. The assay was immunoSEQ multiplex PCR, and TCRdb's table has in-frame clones only and misses some. Of roughly 200,000 clones detected, about 9% appear once; the ten largest clones hold 1% to 1.5%. Sequencing was carried out using PBMCs. Receptor source: a woman aged 25 to 39 in good health and CMV-seropositive.

This clone was seen only a few times. V and J are TRBV9 and TRBJ2-1, with D unclear. V was clipped by 0 bases and J by 0 bases, with 10 bases between them. This CDR3 is built from 16 residues. In germline, CDR1 is SGDLS, CDR2 YYNGEE. The CDR3, as DNA: TGTGCCAGCAGCGTAGAACTTTATAGCTCCTACAATGAGCAGTTCTTC. Translating it yields CASSVELYSSYNEQFF.

This clone was counted a few times. V and J are TRBV30 and TRBJ2-2; 13 bases line up with TRBD2. V trimming: 3 bases; J trimming: 0 bases; junction bases outside the gene matches: 1. The CDR3 consists of 16 residues. Germline CDR1 GTSNPN, CDR2 SVGIG (reference sequence). CDR3 bases: TGTGCCTGGAGACTAGCGGGAGGGACGAACACCGGGGAGCTGTTTTTT. Translated: CAWRLAGGTNTGELFF.

Here the CDR3 DNA reads TGTGCCAGCTCACTTAGGACTAGCAGGGATGGGGAGCAGTTCTTC. Translating gives CASSLRTSRDGEQFF. This sequence joins TRBV18 and TRBJ2-1; TRBD2 matches 8 bases. Germline assignment: CDR1 KGHSH and CDR2 LQKENI. There are 15 residues in the CDR3. The J segment lost 10 bases and the V segment lost 4 bases, leaving 12 bases of the junction unmatched. The variable domain in full, with the rest retrieved from reference TRBV18 and TRBJ2-1, is NAGVMQNPRHLVRRRGQEARLRCSPMKGHSHVYWYRQLPEEGLKFMVYLQKENIIDESGMPKERFSAEFPKEGPSILRIQQVVRGDSAAYFCASSLRTSRDGEQFFGPGTRLTVL.

This clone has more than one count but fewer than ten. The V gene is TRBV7-2, the J gene TRBJ2-3; D is ambiguous. This CDR3 comprises 15 residues. From germline, CDR1 is SGHTA and CDR2 FQGNSA. Trimming stripped 2 bases from V and 4 bases from J, with 13 bases between. The CDR3 spells CASSLYRESADTQYF. The CDR3 DNA reads as TGTGCCAGCAGCTTATATCGAGAGAGCGCAGATACGCAGTATTTT.

This clone was found a few times. The chain couples TRBV19 to TRBJ2-3; 8 bases fit TRBD1. CDR3 length: 14 residues. Germline CDR1 reads LNHDA; CDR2 reads SQIVND (reference sequence). V was clipped by 6 bases and J by 4 bases; unmatched bases: 6. The chain's CDR3 is CASRAQGAPDTQYF. The CDR3 coding sequence is TGTGCCAGTAGGGCTCAGGGGGCCCCAGATACGCAGTATTTT.

The V and J genes are TRBV2 and TRBJ2-7; TRBD2 matches 11 bases. The CDR3 is made up of 13 amino acids. Germline CDR1 is SNHLY and CDR2 is FYNNEI. V trimming: 9 bases; J trimming: 1 base; junction bases outside the gene matches: 2. CDR3 residues: CARRLAGSYEQYF. In DNA, the CDR3 is TGTGCCAGACGACTAGCGGGGTCCTACGAGCAGTACTTC. The full variable domain, with the rest looked up from reference TRBV2 and TRBJ2-7, is EPEVTQTPSHQVTQMGQEVILRCVPISNHLYFYWYRQILGQKVEFLVSFYNNEISEKSEIFDDQFSVERPDGSNFTLKIRSTKLEDSAMYFCARRLAGSYEQYFGPGTRLTVT.

With regard to this clone: At one of its ends the junction is not consistent with the germline gene, which may arise from a read error. The chain couples TRBV19 to TRBJ2-3; possibly TRBD1 for D (5 bases). The V gene's germline CDR1 is LNHDA and CDR2 SQIVND (reference sequence). This CDR3 region has 14 residues. For the CDR3, the DNA is TGTGCCAGTAGTCTAGACCCAGACAGAGATACGCAGTATTTT. Amino acids: CASSLDPDRDTQYF.

This clone has a single count. V is TRBV27 and J is TRBJ2-5; no clear D gene. The germline V gene has CDR1 MNHEY and CDR2 SMNVEV (reference sequence). The V gene lost 1 base and the J gene lost 5 bases, with 8 bases spanning the gap. The CDR3 has 13 residues. The CDR3 spells CASSLFRRETQYF. The CDR3 coding sequence is TGTGCCAGCAGTTTATTTAGGCGGGAGACCCAGTACTTC.

The chain combines TRBV6-6 with TRBJ1-2, with D maybe TRBD1 (6 bases). From germline, CDR1 is MNHNY and CDR2 SVGAGI (reference sequence). Trimming took 11 bases from V and 5 from J, leaving 15 bases between them. This CDR3 has 12 residues. Here the CDR3 reads CAGRGRVYGYTF. The CDR3 DNA sequence: TGTGCCGGGAGGGGGAGGGTATATGGCTACACCTTC.

This clone turned up a few times. The chain combines TRBV30 with TRBJ2-2; possible D gene TRBD2, 6 bases. CDR3 length: 13 amino acids. In germline, CDR1 is GTSNPN, CDR2 SVGIG (reference sequence). Trimming pared 0 bases from V and 6 bases from J, leaving 8 bases between. The DNA for the CDR3 is TGTGCCTGGAGTGTACGGAGGGCCGGGGAGCTGTTTTTT. Translating it yields CAWSVRRAGELFF.

The chain joins TRBV7-9 to TRBJ2-7, with D unresolved. The CDR3 has 15 amino acids. Trimming shortened V by 5 bases and J by 2 bases, and 16 bases separated the two germline ends. Germline V lookup: CDR1 SEHNR, CDR2 FQNEAQ (reference sequence). The CDR3 here is CASSPDGATTYEQYF. In DNA form, the CDR3 reads TGTGCCAGCAGCCCTGACGGAGCAACCACCTACGAGCAGTACTTC.

This clone was observed once. V gene TRBV5-8 combines with J gene TRBJ2-7; TRBD1 is a possible D gene (6 bases). V was pared by 2 bases and J by 4 bases, with 16 bases between. This CDR3 has 15 residues. CDR1 SGHTS and CDR2 YDEGEE come from the germline V gene. This CDR3 is CASSFILARGYEQYF. The CDR3 nucleotides read TGTGCCAGCAGCTTCATTTTGGCCAGGGGTTACGAGCAGTACTTC.

This clone was counted between two and nine times. The rearrangement joins TRBV27 to TRBJ2-1, with TRBD2 matching over 10 bases. V trimming: 4 bases; J trimming: 9 bases; junction bases outside the gene matches: 9. The CDR3 loop spans 15 amino acids. CDR1 is MNHEY, CDR2 SMNVEV, per germline (reference sequence). The CDR3 DNA reads TGTGCCAGCAGTTCCCTCCCTAGCGGGAGAGGTGAGCAGTTCTTC. This sequence encodes CASSSLPSGRGEQFF.

The chain combines TRBV1 with TRBJ2-5; TRBD2 reflects the table's D call only, with no check against the DNA. TRBV1 is noted as a pseudogene. CDR3 length equals 18 residues. CDR3: CTSSHDRTSGRGEETQYF. The CDR3 DNA sequence: TGCACCAGCAGCCATGATCGGACTAGCGGGAGGGGTGAAGAGACCCAGTACTTC.

The rearrangement links TRBV11-3 to TRBJ1-5; 10 bases are a match to TRBD1. J gave up 1 base and V 5 bases, and 5 bases lay outside the gene matches. CDR3 length equals 16 residues. The germline V gene encodes CDR1 SGHNT and CDR2 YENEEA. For the CDR3, the DNA is TGTGCCAGCAGCACTGGGACAGGGGAAAGCAATCAGCCCCAGCATTTT. As protein: CASSTGTGESNQPQHF.

This chain connects TRBV27 to TRBJ2-1, with D possibly matching TRBD1 (5 bases). This CDR3 has 15 residues. Looked up from germline, CDR1 is MNHEY and CDR2 is SMNVEV (reference sequence). The V gene lost 1 base and the J gene lost 8 bases, with 15 bases spanning the gap. Here the CDR3 reads CASSLYPNVRDEQFF. For the CDR3, the DNA is TGTGCCAGCAGTTTATACCCCAATGTCAGGGATGAGCAGTTCTTC.

In this sample, this clone turned up a few times. The V call is TRBV15, the J call TRBJ1-1, with 11 bases fitting TRBD1. Looked up from germline, CDR1 is LNHNV and CDR2 is YYDKDF (reference sequence). V was pared by 0 bases and J by 1 base, with 7 bases of the junction left unmatched. This CDR3 comprises 18 residues. The CDR3 sequence is CATSRDRTGGGRNTEAFF. The CDR3 DNA reads as TGTGCCACCAGCAGAGATCGGACAGGGGGCGGACGGAACACTGAAGCTTTCTTT.

The chain recombines TRBV2 with TRBJ2-5; 9 nucleotides match TRBD1. The CDR3 has 16 residues. The trim removed 6 bases at V and 3 bases at J, leaving 11 bases unmatched. Germline V gives CDR1 SNHLY, CDR2 FYNNEI. The CDR3 reads CASRFRTGANKETQYF. CDR3 in DNA: TGTGCCAGCAGATTCCGGACAGGGGCGAACAAAGAGACCCAGTACTTC.

The CDR3 reads CASSQDPNRGVGGELFF. In DNA form, the CDR3 reads TGCGCCAGCAGCCAAGATCCCAACCGGGGGGTAGGCGGGGAGCTGTTTTTT. This chain joins TRBV4-1 and TRBJ2-2; 7 bases are shared with TRBD2. Germline CDR1 is MGHRA and CDR2 is YSYEKL. V shed 0 bases and J 7 bases; nucleotides not matched to a gene: 11. CDR3 size: 17 residues.

This sequence joins TRBV12-5 and TRBJ2-1, with a weak D call TRBD1 (6 bases). Germline loops: CDR1 LGHNT, CDR2 FRNRAP. The CDR3 loop spans 13 amino acids. V was cut by 1 base and J by 6 bases, with 7 bases left in between. The chain's CDR3 is CASGLDRVNEQFF. CDR3 nucleotides: TGTGCTAGTGGTTTGGACAGGGTCAATGAGCAGTTCTTC. The variable domain in full, with the rest retrieved from reference TRBV12-5 and TRBJ2-1, is DARVTQTPRHKVTEMGQEVTMRCQPILGHNTVFWYRQTMMQGLELLAYFRNRAPLDDSGMPKDRFSAEMPDATLATLKIQPSEPRDSAVYFCASGLDRVNEQFFGPGTRLTVL.